These T cell receptor beta chains were read from a single sample in a study of shared T cell receptors in the human thymus. The repertoire was sequenced with immunoSEQ multiplex PCR; TCRdb's copy has only in-frame clones and lacks some. The sample shows approximately 760,000 clones, over 75% of them seen only once. These sequences were also reported in another study, on human thymus T cells.

Sequenced material: thymocytes. The source is a girl under two years old with a congenital heart defect. Both conserved end residues are part of each CDR3. A D gene is named only where the DNA matches it firmly. Size is stated for part of the rows, as once, few or many counts, or as a class when the clone is expanded.

v_gene	j_gene	abundance	d_gene	CDR3nt	CDR3aa
TRBV19	TRBJ2-1	once	TRBD2	TGTGCCAGTAGTACATATGCCGGGACTAGCGGCCTATACAATGAGCAGTTCTTC	CASSTYAGTSGLYNEQFF
TRBV7-4	TRBJ1-2	.	TRBD1	TGTGCCAGCAGCTTAGCGCCGGTGGACAGGGAGTCGAAGATAAGCTATGGCTACACCTTC	CASSLAPVDRESKISYGYTF
TRBV2	TRBJ1-2	.	.	TGTGCCAGCAGTGTGGGCCCCTATGGCTACACCTTC	CASSVGPYGYTF
TRBV28	TRBJ2-7	few	TRBD1	TGTGCCAGCAGTTCTACCTCGGACAGGCGGTGCTACGAGCAGTACTTC	CASSSTSDRRCYEQYF
TRBV9	TRBJ2-1	.	TRBD1	TGTGCCAGCAGCTTACAATTTGGGGACAGGGGAGACCCCGAGGACAATGAGCAGTTCTTC	CASSLQFGDRGDPEDNEQFF
TRBV14	TRBJ2-5	once	TRBD2	TGTGCCAGCAGCCCTACAGCGGGGGGACAAGAGACCCAGTACTTC	CASSPTAGGQETQYF
TRBV15	TRBJ2-7	.	TRBD1	TGTGCCACCAGCAGAGATGCTCCCCGGGACAGGGGTTACGAGCAGTACTTC	CATSRDAPRDRGYEQYF
TRBV27	TRBJ1-6	.	TRBD1	TGTGCCAGCAGACGACACGGACAGGGAGGACCTCTAGCCCAGCGAAGATTCCTTGGACCCCTCCACTTT	CASRRHGQGGPLAQRRFLGPLHF
TRBV19	TRBJ1-6	.	.	TGTGCCAGTAGTTCTAGCGGCCCAGGGGAGTCCCCCCTCCACTTT	CASSSSGPGESPLHF
TRBV6-1	TRBJ2-2	.	TRBD2	TGTGCCAGCAGTGTTGTCAGCGGGGGGCCCGGGGAGCTGTTTTTT	CASSVVSGGPGELFF
TRBV10-3	TRBJ1-6	.	TRBD1	TGTGCCATCAGAGAGACAGGGGGAGGCTCCTATAATTCACCCCTCCACTTT	CAIRETGGGSYNSPLHF
TRBV19	TRBJ2-1	.	.	TGTGCCAGTAGTATGCGGAGTCGCGAGCAGTTCTTC	CASSMRSREQFF
TRBV11-2	TRBJ1-1	.	.	TGTGCCAGCAGCTTTTGTCCCCCAGTTTTTTCTGAAGCTTTCTTT	CASSFCPPVFSEAFF
TRBV9	TRBJ2-7	.	.	TGTGCCAGCAGCGTAGAATGGCAGGGGAACGAGCAGTACTTC	CASSVEWQGNEQYF
TRBV27	TRBJ2-7	.	.	TGTGCCAGCAGTTTAGGTACTAGCCCAATCTACGAGCAGTACTTC	CASSLGTSPIYEQYF
TRBV28	TRBJ1-6	.	.	TGTGCCAGCAGTTTACTACTGGGGACAAGCTATAATTCACCCCTCCACTTT	CASSLLLGTSYNSPLHF
TRBV28	TRBJ2-7	few	TRBD1	TGTGCCAGCCGCAGGGGGCAGGGCGAGCAGTACTTC	CASRRGQGEQYF
TRBV14	TRBJ1-1	.	.	TGTGCCAGCAGCCAAGACGGCCTGGGGGGTGGGTTGGGCACTGAAGCTTTCTTT	CASSQDGLGGGLGTEAFF
TRBV5-6	TRBJ2-2	.	TRBD2	TGTGCCAGCAGAGGAGCGGGGGGGCATACCGGGGAGCTGTTTTTT	CASRGAGGHTGELFF
TRBV2	TRBJ1-1	.	.	TGTGCCAGCAGCCCAGGGGAAGGGACTGAAGCTTTCTTT	CASSPGEGTEAFF
TRBV29-1	TRBJ2-1	.	TRBD2	TGCAGCGTGGGTAGCGGGGGGCCCCGGAGGTCCTACAATGAGCAGTTCTTC	CSVGSGGPRRSYNEQFF